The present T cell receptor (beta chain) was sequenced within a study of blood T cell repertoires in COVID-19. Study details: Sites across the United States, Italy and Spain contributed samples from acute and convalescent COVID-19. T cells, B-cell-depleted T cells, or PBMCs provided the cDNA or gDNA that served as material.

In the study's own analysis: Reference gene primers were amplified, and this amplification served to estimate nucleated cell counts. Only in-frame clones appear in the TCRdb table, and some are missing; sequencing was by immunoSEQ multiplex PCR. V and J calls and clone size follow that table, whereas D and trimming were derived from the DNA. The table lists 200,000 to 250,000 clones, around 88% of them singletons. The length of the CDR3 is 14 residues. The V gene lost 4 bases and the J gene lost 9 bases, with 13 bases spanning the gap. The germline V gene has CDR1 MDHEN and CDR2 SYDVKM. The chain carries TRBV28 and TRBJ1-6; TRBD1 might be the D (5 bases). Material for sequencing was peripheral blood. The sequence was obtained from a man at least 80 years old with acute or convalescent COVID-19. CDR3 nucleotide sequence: TGTGCCAGCAGTTACTTCGGGGGACGTTCACCCCTCCACTTT. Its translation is CASSYFGGRSPLHF.